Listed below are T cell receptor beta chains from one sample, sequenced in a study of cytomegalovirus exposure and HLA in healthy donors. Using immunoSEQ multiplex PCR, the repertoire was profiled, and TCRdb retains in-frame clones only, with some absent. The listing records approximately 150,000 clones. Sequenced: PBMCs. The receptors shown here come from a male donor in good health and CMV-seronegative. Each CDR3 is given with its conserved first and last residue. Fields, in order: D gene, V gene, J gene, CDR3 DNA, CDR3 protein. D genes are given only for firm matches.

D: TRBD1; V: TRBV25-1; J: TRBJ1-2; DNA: TGTGCCAGCAGTGAATCGGGAGGGGGCGCCGGGTATGGCTACACCTTC; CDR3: CASSESGGGAGYGYTF
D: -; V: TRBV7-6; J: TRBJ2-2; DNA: TGTGCCAGCAGCTTAGCTACTAAGGCGAACACCGGGGAGCTGTTTTTT; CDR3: CASSLATKANTGELFF
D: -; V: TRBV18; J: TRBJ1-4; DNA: TGTGCCAGCTCAAAGACAGGATCAACTAATGAAAAACTGTTTTTT; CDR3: CASSKTGSTNEKLFF
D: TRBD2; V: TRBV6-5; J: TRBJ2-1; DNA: TGTGCCAGCAGCCGCGCGGGAGGTGCCTACAATGAGCAGTTCTTC; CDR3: CASSRAGGAYNEQFF
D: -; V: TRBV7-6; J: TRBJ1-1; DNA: TGTGCCAGCAGCTTAAAGGAGGCGAACACTGAAGCTTTCTTT; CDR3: CASSLKEANTEAFF
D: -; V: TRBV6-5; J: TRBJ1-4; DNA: TGTGCCAGCAGCATAAACAGTGGTTGGAATGAAAAACTGTTTTTT; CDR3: CASSINSGWNEKLFF
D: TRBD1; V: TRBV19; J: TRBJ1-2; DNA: TGTGCCAGTACCCCGACAGGGAACTATGGCTACACCTTC; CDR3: CASTPTGNYGYTF
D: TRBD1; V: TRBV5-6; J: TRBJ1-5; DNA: TGTGCCAGCAGCTCCGCAGGGGGGAATCAGCCCCAGCATTTT; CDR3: CASSSAGGNQPQHF
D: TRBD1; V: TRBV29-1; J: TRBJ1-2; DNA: TGCAGCGTTGTTGGGGACAGGGCCCCGGAGCTCTATGGCTACACCTTC; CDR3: CSVVGDRAPELYGYTF
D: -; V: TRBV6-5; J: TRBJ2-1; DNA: TGTGCCAGCACCGATGGGCAGCAATACAATGAGCAGTTCTTC; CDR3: CASTDGQQYNEQFF
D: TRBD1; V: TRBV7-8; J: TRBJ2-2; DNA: TGTGCCAGCAGCCAGACAGGGGGCGGTGCAACCGGGGAGCTGTTTTTT; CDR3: CASSQTGGGATGELFF
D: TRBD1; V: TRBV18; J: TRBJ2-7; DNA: TGTGCCAGCTCTCGGGACAGATACTACGAGCAGTACTTC; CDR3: CASSRDRYYEQYF
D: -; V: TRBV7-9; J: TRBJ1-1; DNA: TGTGCCAGCAGCTCGCAGGGCTATGACACTGAAGCTTTCTTT; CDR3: CASSSQGYDTEAFF
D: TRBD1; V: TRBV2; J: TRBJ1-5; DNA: TGTGCCAGCAGTGGGGGACAGGGCCCTTGGCAGCCCCAGCATTTT; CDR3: CASSGGQGPWQPQHF
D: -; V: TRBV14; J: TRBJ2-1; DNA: TGTGCCAGCAGCCAAGAACTGGGGAGGAATGAGCAGTTCTTC; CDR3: CASSQELGRNEQFF
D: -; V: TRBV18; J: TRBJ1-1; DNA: TGTGCCAGCTCACCGCTACAGGGAACTGAAGCTTTCTTT; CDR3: CASSPLQGTEAFF
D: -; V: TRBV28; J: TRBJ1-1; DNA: TGTGCCAGCAGGAGGGTTTTCGCTTTCTTT; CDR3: CASRRVFAFF
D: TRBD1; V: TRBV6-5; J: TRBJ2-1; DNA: TGTGCCAGCAGTGGGACAGGGACTTTGAATGAGCAGTTCTTC; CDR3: CASSGTGTLNEQFF
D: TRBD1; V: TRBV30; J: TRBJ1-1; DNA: TGTGCCTGGAGTGTGGGGACAGGGGGAACTGAAGCTTTCTTT; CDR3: CAWSVGTGGTEAFF
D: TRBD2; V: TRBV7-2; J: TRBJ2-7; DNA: TGTGCCAGCAGCGAACAAGCGGGGGGGAGCTACGAGCAGTACTTC; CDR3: CASSEQAGGSYEQYF
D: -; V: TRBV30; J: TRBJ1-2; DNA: TGTGCCTGGAGTTCAGTCCGCGGGGGCGGCTACACCTTC; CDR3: CAWSSVRGGGYTF
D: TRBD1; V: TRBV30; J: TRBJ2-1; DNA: TGTGCCTGGAGTGGTCAAACAGGGGGCGGGTATGAGCAGTTCTTC; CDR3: CAWSGQTGGGYEQFF
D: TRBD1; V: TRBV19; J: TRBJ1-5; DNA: TGTGCCAGTAGTATTGGGACAGGGGCTGGGACTCAGCCCCAGCATTTT; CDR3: CASSIGTGAGTQPQHF
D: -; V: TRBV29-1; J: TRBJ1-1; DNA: TGCAGCGTGGCATTGGTCACTGAAGCTTTCTTT; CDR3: CSVALVTEAFF
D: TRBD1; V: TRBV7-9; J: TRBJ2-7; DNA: TGTGCCAGCAGCGGGAGGACAGGGAGTGGGAACGAGCAGTACTTC; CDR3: CASSGRTGSGNEQYF
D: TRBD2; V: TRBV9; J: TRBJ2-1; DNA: TGTGCCAGCAGCGTATGGGGCCTAGCGGGAGTCGGCTACAATGAGCAGTTCTTC; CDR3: CASSVWGLAGVGYNEQFF
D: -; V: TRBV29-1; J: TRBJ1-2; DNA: TGCAGCGTCGGTGACAGGTTGAATTATGGCTACACCTTC; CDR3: CSVGDRLNYGYTF
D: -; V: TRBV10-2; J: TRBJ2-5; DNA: TGCGCCAGCTGCGGGACTGAAACAGAGACCCAGTACTTC; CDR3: CASCGTETETQYF
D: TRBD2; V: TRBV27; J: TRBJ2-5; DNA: TGTGCCAGCAGTTTACTCCCGGGGACTAGCGGGAGGAAGACCCAGTACTTC; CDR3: CASSLLPGTSGRKTQYF
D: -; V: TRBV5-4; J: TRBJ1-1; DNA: TGTGCCAGCAGCTTTGCAGGGATAGATGTAACTTTCTTT; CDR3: CASSFAGIDVTFF
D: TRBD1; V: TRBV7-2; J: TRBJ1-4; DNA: TGTGCCAGCAGCTTAGAGGGGGCGCGCTTGCCAAAACTGTTTTTT; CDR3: CASSLEGARLPKLFF
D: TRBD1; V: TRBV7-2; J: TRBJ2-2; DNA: TGTGCCAGCAGCTTCTATGGACAGGAAGGCACCGGGGAGCTGTTTTTT; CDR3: CASSFYGQEGTGELFF
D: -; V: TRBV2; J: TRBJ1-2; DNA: TGTGCCAGCAGTGAGCTCACGGGTTCGAGTGACTATGGCTACACCTTC; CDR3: CASSELTGSSDYGYTF
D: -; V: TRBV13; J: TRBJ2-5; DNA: TGTGCCAGCAGCCCGCCGGGGGTCGAAGAGACCCAGTACTTC; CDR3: CASSPPGVEETQYF
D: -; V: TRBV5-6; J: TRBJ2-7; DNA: TGTGCCAGCAAGAGTGGGAGCAGCTCCTACGAGCAGTACTTC; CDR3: CASKSGSSSYEQYF
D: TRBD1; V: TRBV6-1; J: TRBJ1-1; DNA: TGTGCCAGCAGTGAAGGAAAAGGGGGCGTCGGGGCTTTCTTT; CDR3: CASSEGKGGVGAFF
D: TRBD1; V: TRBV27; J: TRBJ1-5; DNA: TGTGCCAGCAGTCCTTCGGGACAGGGGGGTCAGCCCCAGCATTTT; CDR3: CASSPSGQGGQPQHF
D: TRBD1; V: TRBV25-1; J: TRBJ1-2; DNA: TGTGCCACCTACAGGGGGGGCTACACCTTC; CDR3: CATYRGGYTF
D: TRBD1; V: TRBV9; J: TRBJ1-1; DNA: TGTGCCAGCAGCTCGGAGGGACAGACAAATTACATGAACACTGAAGCTTTCTTT; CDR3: CASSSEGQTNYMNTEAFF
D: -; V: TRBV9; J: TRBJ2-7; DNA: TGTGCCAGCAGCCCCCTAGGGCGGGCCGTCTACGAGCAGTACTTC; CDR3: CASSPLGRAVYEQYF
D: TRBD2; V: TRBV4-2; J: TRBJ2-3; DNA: TGTGCCAGCAGCCAAGGAGCGGGAGACACAGATACGCAGTATTTT; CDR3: CASSQGAGDTDTQYF
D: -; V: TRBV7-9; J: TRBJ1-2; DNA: TGTGCCAGCAAGGGGAACTATGGCTACACCTTC; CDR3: CASKGNYGYTF
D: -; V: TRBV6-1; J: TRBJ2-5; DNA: TGTGCCAGCAGTGAAGGTCAAAGGGCAGGGGTACAAGAGACCCAGTACTTC; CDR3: CASSEGQRAGVQETQYF
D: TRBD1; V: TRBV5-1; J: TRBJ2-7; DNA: TGCGCCAGCAGCTTACCGGGACAGACCTACGAGCAGTACTTC; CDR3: CASSLPGQTYEQYF
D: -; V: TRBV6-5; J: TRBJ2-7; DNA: TGTGCCAGCAGTTACTCTCCAGTTACCTACGAGCAGTACTTC; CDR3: CASSYSPVTYEQYF
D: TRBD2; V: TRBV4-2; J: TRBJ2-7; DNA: TGTGCCAGCAGTCAGCCAATGGGCGGGAGCTCCTACGAGCAGTACTTC; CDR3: CASSQPMGGSSYEQYF
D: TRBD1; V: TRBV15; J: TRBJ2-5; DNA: TGTGCCACCAGCCCGGGACAGGGTGGAGAGACCCAGTACTTC; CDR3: CATSPGQGGETQYF
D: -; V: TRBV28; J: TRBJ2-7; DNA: TGTGCCAGCAGTGCCCTTCGGGACATCTACGAGCAGTACTTC; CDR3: CASSALRDIYEQYF
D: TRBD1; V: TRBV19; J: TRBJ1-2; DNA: TGTGCCAGTAGGCCGGGACAGGGGTATGGCTACACCTTC; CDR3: CASRPGQGYGYTF
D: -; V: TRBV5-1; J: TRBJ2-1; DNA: TGCGCCAGCAGCTTGGCCCTCGGAGGGAGTCCCGTTTACAATGAGCAGTTCTTC; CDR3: CASSLALGGSPVYNEQFF
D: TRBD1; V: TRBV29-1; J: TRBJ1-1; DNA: TGCAGCGTATCGACAGGGTTCACTGAAGCTTTCTTT; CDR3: CSVSTGFTEAFF
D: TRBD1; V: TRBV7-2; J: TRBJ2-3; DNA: TGTGCCAGCAGACAAATCACAGGGGGCCGAGATACGCAGTATTTT; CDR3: CASRQITGGRDTQYF
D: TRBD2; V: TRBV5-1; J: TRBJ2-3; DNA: TGCGCCAGCATCCTAGCGGGGGGGCCTGGAGATACGCAGTATTTT; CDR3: CASILAGGPGDTQYF
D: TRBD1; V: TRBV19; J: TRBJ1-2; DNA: TGTGCCAGTAGTTCCGGACAGGGGGGTAACTATGGCTACACCTTC; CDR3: CASSSGQGGNYGYTF